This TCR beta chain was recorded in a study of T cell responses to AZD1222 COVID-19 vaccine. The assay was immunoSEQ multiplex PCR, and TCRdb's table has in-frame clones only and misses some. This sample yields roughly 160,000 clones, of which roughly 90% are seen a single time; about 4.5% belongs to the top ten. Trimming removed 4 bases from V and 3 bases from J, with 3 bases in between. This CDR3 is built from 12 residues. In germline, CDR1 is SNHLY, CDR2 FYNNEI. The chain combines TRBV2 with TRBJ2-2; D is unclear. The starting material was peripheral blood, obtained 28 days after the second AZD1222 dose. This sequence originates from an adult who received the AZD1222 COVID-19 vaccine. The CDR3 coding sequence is TGTGCCAGCAGTGTGTACACCGGGGAGCTGTTTTTT. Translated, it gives CASSVYTGELFF.